Listed below are T cell receptor beta chains from one sample, sequenced in a study of cytotoxic CD8 clonotypes in ibrutinib-treated CLL. Libraries were prepared by immunoSEQ multiplex PCR; TCRdb keeps only in-frame clonotypes and omits some of them. Here the sample spans 160,000 or so clones, roughly four fifths being singletons. The material was PBMCs, obtained after 24 months of ibrutinib treatment. These receptor sequences come from a human donor with chronic lymphocytic leukemia. Both conserved end residues are part of each CDR3. The order of the fields is CDR3 protein, V gene.

CDR3: CASSVVGSSYEQYF; V: TRBV9
CDR3: CASSAMGNEQFF; V: TRBV7-2
CDR3: CASSPSNARGYTF; V: TRBV28
CDR3: CATAGQNNEKLFF; V: TRBV10-3
CDR3: CASSDLSKGSTYNSPLHF; V: TRBV2
CDR3: CASSFLTGATGELFF; V: TRBV5-5
CDR3: CATVRSTNEKLFF; V: TRBV30
CDR3: CASSPTGADTQYF; V: TRBV7-9
CDR3: CASSSATGSYEQYF; V: TRBV6-5
CDR3: CAWSVLTSGRFPYEQYF; V: TRBV30
CDR3: CASSGRVEDTQYF; V: TRBV11-3
CDR3: CASSPLSWDRRNTGELFF; V: TRBV7-3
CDR3: CETRDRSSEQYF; V: TRBV28
CDR3: CASSQADSNEKLFF; V: TRBV4-2
CDR3: CASSLAGGNQPQHF; V: TRBV5-1
CDR3: CASSLISRVGPNTEAFF; V: TRBV7-3
CDR3: CASGLAWGPEAFF; V: TRBV12-5
CDR3: CASSPSVGANYGYTF; V: TRBV6-6
CDR3: CAWSQSRGRGPTNYGYTF; V: TRBV30
CDR3: CASSFSRTVAKNIQYF; V: TRBV11-2
CDR3: CASSVTGAGNTIYF; V: TRBV9
CDR3: CASSGPGLRTKNIQYF; V: TRBV5-6
CDR3: CASSWTAYEQYF; V: TRBV2
CDR3: CASSLTDTQYF; V: TRBV7-9
CDR3: CACSPRGPQRTQYF; V: TRBV30
CDR3: CATSSHGQPANMETQYF; V: TRBV15
CDR3: CASSSQLVSYNEQFF; V: TRBV7-9
CDR3: CSVEDTQYF; V: TRBV29-1
CDR3: CASNTAGGDLAKNIQYF; V: TRBV2
CDR3: CASSLNKETQYF; V: TRBV7-2
CDR3: CASSPRGYGYTF; V: TRBV11-2
CDR3: CASSDWSNQPQHF; V: TRBV7-2
CDR3: CASSLLTMTTTYGYTF; V: TRBV7-8
CDR3: CASSSRWKGGGETQYF; V: TRBV7-2
CDR3: CASSLLRSYEKLFF; V: TRBV5-6
CDR3: CATSRDDPRIYGYTF; V: TRBV15
CDR3: CASRGTTGQPQHF; V: TRBV25-1
CDR3: CASSAAGLADYEQYF; V: TRBV21-1
CDR3: CASSDSIGGGQPQHF; V: TRBV7-2
CDR3: CATKREQPGANVLTF; V: TRBV6-5
CDR3: CASSPPTSGRQPYEQYF; V: TRBV18
CDR3: CASNVGGFPGNTIYF; V: TRBV9
CDR3: CASSYSEQGNEQFF; V: TRBV6-5
CDR3: CASSRRGRGENNSPLHF; V: TRBV5-1
CDR3: CASSPGTLYGYTF; V: TRBV7-6
CDR3: CASSEQENSYNSPLHF; V: TRBV5-1